The source of this T cell receptor beta chain is a study of glioma-infiltrating T cells after dendritic cell vaccination. On the study more broadly: Patients received autologous tumor lysate-pulsed dendritic cell vaccination between about 2002 and 2013.

Indicated time point: after dendritic cell vaccination, including at tumor progression/relapse. Looked up from germline, CDR1 is SGHDT and CDR2 is YYEEEE. This CDR3 is 14 amino acids long. Trimming pared 2 bases from V and 6 bases from J, leaving 14 bases between. Profiled with immunoSEQ multiplex PCR; TCRdb holds only in-frame clones, not every one. The sample has 90,000 to 95,000 clones, more than 80% seen once. This clonotype was obtained from a human donor with glioblastoma. The V gene is TRBV5-6, the J gene TRBJ1-1, with D unclear. The sequencing used blood, collected after dendritic cell vaccination. CDR3 in amino acids: CASSFLLRSAEAFF. In nucleotides, the CDR3 is TGTGCCAGCAGCTTCCTCCTACGGTCGGCTGAAGCTTTCTTT.